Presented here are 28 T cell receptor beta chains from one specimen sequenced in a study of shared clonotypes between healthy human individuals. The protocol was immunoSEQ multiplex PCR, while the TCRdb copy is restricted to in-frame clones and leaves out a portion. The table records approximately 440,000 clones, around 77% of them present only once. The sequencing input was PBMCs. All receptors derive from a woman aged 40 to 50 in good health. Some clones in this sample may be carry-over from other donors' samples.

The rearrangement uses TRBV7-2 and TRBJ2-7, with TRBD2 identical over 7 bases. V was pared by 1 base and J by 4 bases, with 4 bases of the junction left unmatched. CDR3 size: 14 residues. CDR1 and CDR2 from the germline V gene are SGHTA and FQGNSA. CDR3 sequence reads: CASSLDKRGYEQYF. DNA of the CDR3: TGTGCCAGCAGCTTAGACAAGCGGGGATACGAGCAGTACTTC.

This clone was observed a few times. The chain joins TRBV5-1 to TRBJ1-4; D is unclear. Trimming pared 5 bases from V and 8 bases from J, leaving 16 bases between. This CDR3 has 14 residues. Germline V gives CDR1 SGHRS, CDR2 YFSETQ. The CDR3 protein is CASSFPGSGEKLFF. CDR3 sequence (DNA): TGCGCCAGCAGTTTTCCTGGGAGCGGAGAAAAACTGTTTTTT.

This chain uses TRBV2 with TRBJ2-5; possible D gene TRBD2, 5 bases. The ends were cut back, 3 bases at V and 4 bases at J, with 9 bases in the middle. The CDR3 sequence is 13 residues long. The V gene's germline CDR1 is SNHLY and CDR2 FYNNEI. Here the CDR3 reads CASSEAGGETQYF. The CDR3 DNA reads TGTGCCAGCAGTGAGGCGGGCGGAGAGACCCAGTACTTC.

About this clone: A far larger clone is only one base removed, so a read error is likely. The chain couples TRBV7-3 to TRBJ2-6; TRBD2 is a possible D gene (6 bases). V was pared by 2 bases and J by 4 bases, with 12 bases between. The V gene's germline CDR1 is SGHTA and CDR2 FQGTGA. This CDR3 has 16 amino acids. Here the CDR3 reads CASSLSTGVGANVLTF. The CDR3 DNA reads TGTGCCAGCAGCTTATCGACGGGGGTAGGGGCCAACGTCCTGACTTTC.

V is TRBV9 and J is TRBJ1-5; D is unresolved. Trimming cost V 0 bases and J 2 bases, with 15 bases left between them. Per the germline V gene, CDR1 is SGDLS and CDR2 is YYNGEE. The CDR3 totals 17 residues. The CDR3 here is CASSVGVTPLGNQPQHF. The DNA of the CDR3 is TGTGCCAGCAGCGTAGGTGTAACGCCATTGGGCAATCAGCCCCAGCATTTT. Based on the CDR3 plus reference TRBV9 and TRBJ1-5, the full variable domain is DSGVTQTPKHLITATGQRVTLRCSPRSGDLSVYWYQQSLDQGLQFLIQYYNGEERAKGNILERFSAQQFPDLHSELNLSSLELGDSALYFCASSVGVTPLGNQPQHFGDGTRLSIL.

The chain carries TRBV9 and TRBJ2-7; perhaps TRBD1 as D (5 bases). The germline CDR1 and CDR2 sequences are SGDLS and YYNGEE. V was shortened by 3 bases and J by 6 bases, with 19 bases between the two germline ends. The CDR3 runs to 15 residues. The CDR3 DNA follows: TGTGCCAGCAGCGCACAATTCGACAGTAACGGCGAGCAGTACTTC. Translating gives CASSAQFDSNGEQYF.

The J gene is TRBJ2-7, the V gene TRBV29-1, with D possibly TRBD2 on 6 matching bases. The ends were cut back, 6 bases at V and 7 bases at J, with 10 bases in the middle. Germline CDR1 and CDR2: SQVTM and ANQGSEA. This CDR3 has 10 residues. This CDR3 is CSVMGGEQYF. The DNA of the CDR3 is TGCAGCGTGATGGGGGGAGAGCAGTACTTC.

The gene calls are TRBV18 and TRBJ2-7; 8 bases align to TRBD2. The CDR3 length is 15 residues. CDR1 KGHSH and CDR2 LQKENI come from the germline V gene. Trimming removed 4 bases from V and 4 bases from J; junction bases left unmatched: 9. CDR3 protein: CASSRAASGQYEQYF. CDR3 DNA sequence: TGTGCCAGCTCACGCGCCGCTAGCGGGCAATACGAGCAGTACTTC.

The DNA of the CDR3 is TGTGCCAGCAGTGCGGGGGCGGCGAGCTATGGCTACACCTTC. Residues: CASSAGAASYGYTF. The chain links TRBV6-1 to TRBJ1-2, with D perhaps matching TRBD1 (6 bases). The V end lost 4 bases, the J end lost 4 bases, and 13 bases lay between the germline ends. This CDR3 is built from 14 residues. The germline V gene encodes CDR1 MNHNS and CDR2 SASEGT.

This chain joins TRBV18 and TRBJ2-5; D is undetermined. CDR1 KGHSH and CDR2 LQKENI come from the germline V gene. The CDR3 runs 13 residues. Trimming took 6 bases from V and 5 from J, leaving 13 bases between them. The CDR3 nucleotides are TGTGCCAGCTCGTCAGACCAGAGGGAGACCCAGTACTTC. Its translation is CASSSDQRETQYF.

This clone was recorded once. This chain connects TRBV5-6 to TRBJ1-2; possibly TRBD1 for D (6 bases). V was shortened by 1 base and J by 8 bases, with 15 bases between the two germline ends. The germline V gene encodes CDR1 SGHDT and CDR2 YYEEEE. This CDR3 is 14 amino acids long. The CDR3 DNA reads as TGTGCCAGCAGCTTGTTCGACAGGCGAGGGGGCTACACCTTC. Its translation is CASSLFDRRGGYTF.

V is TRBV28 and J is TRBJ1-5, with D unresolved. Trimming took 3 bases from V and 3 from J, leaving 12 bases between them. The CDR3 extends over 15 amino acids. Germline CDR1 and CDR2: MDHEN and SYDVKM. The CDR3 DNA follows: TGTGCCAGCAGTTTTCGGGCAGGATTCAATCAGCCCCAGCATTTT. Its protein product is CASSFRAGFNQPQHF.

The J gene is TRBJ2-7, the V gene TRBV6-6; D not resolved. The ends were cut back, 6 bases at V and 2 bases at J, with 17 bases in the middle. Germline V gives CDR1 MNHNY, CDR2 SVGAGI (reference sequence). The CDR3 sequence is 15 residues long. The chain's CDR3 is CASSPSRPNPYEQYF. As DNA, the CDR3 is TGTGCCAGCAGCCCCAGTCGACCTAACCCCTACGAGCAGTACTTC.

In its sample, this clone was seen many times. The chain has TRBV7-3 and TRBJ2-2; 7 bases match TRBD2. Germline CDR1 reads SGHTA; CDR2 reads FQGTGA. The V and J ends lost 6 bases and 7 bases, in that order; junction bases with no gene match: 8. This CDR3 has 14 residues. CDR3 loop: CASSPLASGGELFF. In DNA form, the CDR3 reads TGTGCCAGCAGTCCACTAGCGAGCGGCGGGGAGCTGTTTTTT.

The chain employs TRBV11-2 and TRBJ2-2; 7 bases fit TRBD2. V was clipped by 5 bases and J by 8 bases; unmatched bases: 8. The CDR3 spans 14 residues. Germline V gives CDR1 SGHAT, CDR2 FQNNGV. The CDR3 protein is CASSPLRGRGELFF. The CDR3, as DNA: TGTGCCAGCAGCCCCCTGCGCGGGAGAGGGGAGCTGTTTTTT.

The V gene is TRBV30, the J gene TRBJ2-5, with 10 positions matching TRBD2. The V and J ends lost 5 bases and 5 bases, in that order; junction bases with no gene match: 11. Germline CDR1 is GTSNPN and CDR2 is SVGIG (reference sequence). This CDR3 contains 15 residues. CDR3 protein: CAWRTSGSTWETQYF. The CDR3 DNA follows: TGTGCCTGGCGGACTAGCGGATCGACTTGGGAGACCCAGTACTTC.

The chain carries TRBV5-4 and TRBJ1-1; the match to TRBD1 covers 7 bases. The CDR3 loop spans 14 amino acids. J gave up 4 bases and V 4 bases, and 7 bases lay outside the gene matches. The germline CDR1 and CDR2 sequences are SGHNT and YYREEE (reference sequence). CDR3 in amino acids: CASSATGQSTEAFF. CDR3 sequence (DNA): TGTGCCAGCAGCGCTACGGGACAGTCCACTGAAGCTTTCTTT.

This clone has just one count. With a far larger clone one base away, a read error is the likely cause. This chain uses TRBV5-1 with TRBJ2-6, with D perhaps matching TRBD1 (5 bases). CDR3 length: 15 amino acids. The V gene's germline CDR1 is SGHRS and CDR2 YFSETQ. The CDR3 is CASSLQASGADVLTF. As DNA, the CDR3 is TGCGCCAGCAGCTTACAGGCCTCTGGGGCCGACGTCCTGACTTTC. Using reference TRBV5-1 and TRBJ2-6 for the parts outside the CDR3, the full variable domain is KAGVTQTPRYLIKTRGQQVTLSCSPISGHRSVSWYQQTPGQGLQFLFEYFSETQRNKGNFPGRFSGRQFSNSRSEMNVSTLELGDSALYLCASSLQASGADVLTFGAGSRLTVL.

DNA for the CDR3: TGTGCCAGCAGCTTAGGCAGGGCGGGGACAGATACGCAGTATTTT. It encodes CASSLGRAGTDTQYF. The chain employs TRBV7-9 and TRBJ2-3, with D perhaps matching TRBD2 (6 bases). Trimming took off 1 base at V and 3 bases at J, with 11 bases between the two ends. The CDR3 is 15 residues long. Germline V gene sequence: CDR1 SEHNR, CDR2 FQNEAQ (reference sequence).

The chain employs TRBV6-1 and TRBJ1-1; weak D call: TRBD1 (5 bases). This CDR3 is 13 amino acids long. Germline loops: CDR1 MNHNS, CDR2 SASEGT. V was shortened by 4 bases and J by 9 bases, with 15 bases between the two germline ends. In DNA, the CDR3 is TGTGCCAGCAGTGTCGAGGGGAGGGCGAAAGCTTTCTTT. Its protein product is CASSVEGRAKAFF.

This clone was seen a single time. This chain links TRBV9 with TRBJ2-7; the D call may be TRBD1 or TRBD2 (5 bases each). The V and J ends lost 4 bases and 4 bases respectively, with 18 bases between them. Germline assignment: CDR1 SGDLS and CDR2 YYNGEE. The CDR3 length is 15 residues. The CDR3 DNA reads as TGTGCCAGCAGCCCTGGGGTGAGGGGTGGGTACGAGCAGTACTTC. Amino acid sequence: CASSPGVRGGYEQYF.

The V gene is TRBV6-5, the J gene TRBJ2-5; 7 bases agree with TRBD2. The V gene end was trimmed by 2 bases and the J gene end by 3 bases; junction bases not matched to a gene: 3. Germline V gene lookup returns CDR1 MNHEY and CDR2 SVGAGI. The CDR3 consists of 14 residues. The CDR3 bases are TGTGCCAGCAGTTACGGCGGGAGTAAAGAGACCCAGTACTTC. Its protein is CASSYGGSKETQYF.

The CDR3: CASSLGGPWEKLFF. CDR3 in DNA: TGTGCCAGCAGTTTGGGGGGGCCCTGGGAAAAACTGTTTTTT. V is TRBV28 and J is TRBJ1-4, with D maybe TRBD1 (6 bases). The CDR3 is 14 amino acids. Trimming stripped 3 bases from V and 8 bases from J, with 13 bases between. Per germline, CDR1 MDHEN and CDR2 SYDVKM.

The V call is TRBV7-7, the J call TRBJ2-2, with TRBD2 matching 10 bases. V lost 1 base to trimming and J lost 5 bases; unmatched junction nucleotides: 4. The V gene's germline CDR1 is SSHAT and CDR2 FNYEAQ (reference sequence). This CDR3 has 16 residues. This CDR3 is CASSLELAGGTGELFF. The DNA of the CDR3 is TGTGCCAGCAGCTTAGAATTAGCGGGAGGAACCGGGGAGCTGTTTTTT.

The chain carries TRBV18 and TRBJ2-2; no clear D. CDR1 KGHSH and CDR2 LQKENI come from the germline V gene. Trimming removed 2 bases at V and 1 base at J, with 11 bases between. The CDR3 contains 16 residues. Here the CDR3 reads CASSPNSLRNTGELFF. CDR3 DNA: TGTGCCAGCTCACCAAACAGTCTCCGGAACACCGGGGAGCTGTTTTTT.

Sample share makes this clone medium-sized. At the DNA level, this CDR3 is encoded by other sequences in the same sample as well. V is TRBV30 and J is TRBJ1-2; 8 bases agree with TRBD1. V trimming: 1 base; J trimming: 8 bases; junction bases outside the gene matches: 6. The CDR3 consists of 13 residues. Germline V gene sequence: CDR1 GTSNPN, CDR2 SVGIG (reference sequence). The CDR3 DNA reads TGTGCCTGGAGTGCCCTACAGGGGGGAGGCTACACCTTC. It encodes CAWSALQGGGYTF.

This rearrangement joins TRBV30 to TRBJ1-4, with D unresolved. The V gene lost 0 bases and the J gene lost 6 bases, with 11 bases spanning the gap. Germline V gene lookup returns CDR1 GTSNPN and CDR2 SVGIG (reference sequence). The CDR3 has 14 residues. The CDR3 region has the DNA TGTGCCTGGAGTGTACTACAGTCTGATGAAAAACTGTTTTTT. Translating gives CAWSVLQSDEKLFF. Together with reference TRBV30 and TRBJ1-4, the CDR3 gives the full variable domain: SQTIHQWPATLVQPVGSPLSLECTVEGTSNPNLYWYRQAAGRGLQLLFYSVGIGQISSEVPQNLSASRPQDRQFILSSKKLLLSDSGFYLCAWSVLQSDEKLFFGSGTQLSVL.

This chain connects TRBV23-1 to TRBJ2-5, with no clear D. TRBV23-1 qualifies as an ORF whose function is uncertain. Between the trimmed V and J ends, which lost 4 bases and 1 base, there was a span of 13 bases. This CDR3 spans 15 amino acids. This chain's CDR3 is CASSRVNSTQETQYF. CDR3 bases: TGCGCCAGCAGTCGGGTAAACAGTACCCAAGAGACCCAGTACTTC.